Below, 21 T cell receptor beta chains from the same sample are listed, as sequenced in a study of spatial heterogeneity in lung cancer. Regarding the study as a whole: Higher tumor mutation counts went along with higher counts of expanded intratumoral alpha and beta TCRs.

TCRdb analysed the 5' RACE reads with MiXCR anew, one entry per CDR3 protein. The repertoire holds about 12,000 distinct CDR3 sequences, with about 6.8% as singletons. Time point reported: sample taken at primary tumor resection. These TCRs are of unknown antigen specificity. This specimen consisted of lung tumor tissue, obtained at surgery. These receptors all stem from a female donor with early-stage non-small cell lung cancer.

This clonotype showed up many times. The genes are TRBV5-1 and TRBJ2-1; 14 positions agree with TRBD2. The CDR3 covers 18 residues. Germline lookup yields CDR1 SGHRS and CDR2 YFSETQ. The J segment lost 0 bases and the V segment lost 5 bases, leaving 7 bases of the junction unmatched. CDR3 residues: CASRAPGTSGSSYNEQFF. The CDR3 region has the DNA TGCGCCAGCAGAGCCCCGGGGACTAGCGGGAGCTCCTACAATGAGCAGTTCTTC.

This clonotype has ten or more counts. The chain combines TRBV6-5 with TRBJ2-3; 11 bases are a match to TRBD2. In germline, CDR1 is MNHEY, CDR2 SVGAGI. CDR3 length equals 15 residues. Trimming removed 6 bases from V and 4 bases from J; junction bases left unmatched: 6. CDR3 amino acids: CASRRTSGRPDTQYF. The CDR3 DNA reads as TGTGCCAGCAGGAGGACTAGCGGGCGCCCAGATACGCAGTATTTT.

This clonotype was detected only a few times. The genes are TRBV20-1 and TRBJ1-5, with 8 positions matching TRBD1. Germline trimming cut 6 bases from V and 4 bases from J; bases unmatched to any gene: 8. This CDR3 is built from 14 residues. The germline CDR1 and CDR2 sequences are DFQATT and SNEGSKA (reference sequence). The CDR3 region is CSAEGQELNQPQHF. The CDR3 DNA reads TGCAGTGCCGAGGGACAGGAGCTGAATCAGCCCCAGCATTTT.

This clonotype was detected ten times or more. This rearrangement joins TRBV10-1 to TRBJ2-5; 11 nucleotides agree with TRBD1. The CDR3 is 17 residues long. Trimming at V came to 6 bases and at J to 1 base, leaving 10 bases not matched to a gene. CDR1 is WNHNN, CDR2 SYGVQD, per germline (reference sequence). The CDR3 is CASSAGTGGTPQETQYF. DNA for the CDR3: TGCGCCAGCAGCGCCGGGACAGGGGGTACTCCCCAAGAGACCCAGTACTTC.

This clonotype showed up many times. In DNA form, the CDR3 reads TGTGCCAGCAGCAAAGACGTCACTTTCAGGGGTACGAACACCGGGGAGCTGTTTTTT. The encoded protein is CASSKDVTFRGTNTGELFF. V and J are TRBV21-1 and TRBJ2-2; the DNA was not used to check the table's D call, TRBD1. TRBV21-1 is flagged as a pseudogene. The CDR3 is made up of 19 amino acids.

This clonotype was counted a few times. Given a much more abundant clone one base away, this may be a read error. The rearrangement links TRBV7-2 to TRBJ2-1, with a tentative D call TRBD2 (5 bases). Trimming stripped 5 bases from V and 6 bases from J, with 11 bases between. In germline, CDR1 is SGHTA, CDR2 FQGNSA. This CDR3 has 13 residues. CDR3 sequence: CASSSGSRNEQFF. The CDR3 region has the DNA TGTGCCAGCAGCAGCGGCAGCCGCAATGAGCAGTTCTTC.

This clonotype has at least ten counts. V is TRBV5-1 and J is TRBJ2-2; 12 nucleotides match TRBD2. The germline gives CDR1 SGHRS, CDR2 YFSETQ. Germline trimming cut 0 bases from V and 6 bases from J; bases unmatched to any gene: 12. The CDR3 is 19 amino acids. The CDR3 here is CASSLVLSLGLAGPGELFF. The CDR3 DNA reads TGCGCCAGCAGCTTGGTTCTGTCACTTGGACTAGCGGGACCCGGGGAGCTGTTTTTT.

This clonotype was detected only a few times. This chain joins TRBV6-4 and TRBJ2-1, with no clear D. This CDR3 contains 16 residues. The V gene lost 0 bases and the J gene lost 5 bases, with 14 bases spanning the gap. In germline, CDR1 is MRHNA, CDR2 SNTAGT. CDR3 residues: CASSDSTSPGDNEQFF. The CDR3 coding sequence is TGTGCCAGCAGTGACTCGACAAGCCCTGGAGACAATGAGCAGTTCTTC.

This rearrangement joins TRBV5-1 to TRBJ2-7; D tentatively reads TRBD1 or TRBD2 (5 bases each). The CDR3 loop spans 15 amino acids. Germline V gene data show CDR1 as SGHRS and CDR2 as YFSETQ. V was pared by 3 bases and J by 3 bases, with 16 bases between. The CDR3 DNA is TGCGCCAGCAGCTCTCAGTTGGGGGTAATCTACGAGCAGTACTTC. Its translation: CASSSQLGVIYEQYF. The entire variable domain, with the rest obtained from reference TRBV5-1 and TRBJ2-7, is as follows: KAGVTQTPRYLIKTRGQQVTLSCSPISGHRSVSWYQQTPGQGLQFLFEYFSETQRNKGNFPGRFSGRQFSNSRSEMNVSTLELGDSALYLCASSSQLGVIYEQYFGPGTRLTVT.

This clonotype was seen many times. This rearrangement joins TRBV27 to TRBJ2-6; no firm D call. The CDR3 runs 14 residues. The V end lost 5 bases, the J end lost 0 bases, and 5 bases lay between the germline ends. Per the germline V gene, CDR1 is MNHEY and CDR2 is SMNVEV (reference sequence). The DNA for the CDR3 is TGTGCCAGCAGTAGGTCCTCTGGGGCCAACGTCCTGACTTTC. Encoded protein: CASSRSSGANVLTF.

There are many counts of this clonotype. V usage is TRBV29-1 and J usage is TRBJ2-7, with TRBD2 as a possible D gene (6 bases). Looked up from germline, CDR1 is SQVTM and CDR2 is ANQGSEA. Between the trimmed V and J ends, which lost 6 bases and 3 bases, there was a span of 15 bases. This CDR3 region has 13 residues. The CDR3 here is CSVAGGAHYEQYF. CDR3 DNA: TGCAGCGTGGCCGGCGGGGCCCACTACGAGCAGTACTTC.

This clonotype was recorded at least ten times. CDR3 sequence reads: CASTLTGGRSPLHF. The CDR3 bases are TGTGCCAGCACCCTAACAGGGGGCCGGTCACCCCTCCACTTT. The chain carries TRBV6-6 and TRBJ1-6; 9 bases align to TRBD1. Germline V gene data show CDR1 as MNHNY and CDR2 as SVGAGI (reference sequence). V dropped 7 bases and J dropped 10; count of bases not matched to a gene: 8. CDR3 length equals 14 residues.

By proportion, this clonotype is medium-sized. The chain is built from TRBV2 and TRBJ2-3; D gene unclear. CDR3 length: 16 amino acids. The germline gives CDR1 SNHLY, CDR2 FYNNEI. Trimming pared 4 bases from V and 8 bases from J, leaving 22 bases between. The chain's CDR3 is CASSAGGWMQEATQYF. The CDR3 DNA reads TGTGCCAGCAGTGCCGGCGGTTGGATGCAAGAAGCTACGCAGTATTTT.

This clonotype showed up many times. The V call is TRBV7-2, the J call TRBJ2-1; D gene uncertain. Germline assignment: CDR1 SGHTA and CDR2 FQGNSA. The CDR3 length is 12 residues. Trimming left V 6 bases short and J 5 bases short, with 8 bases between. CDR3 region: CASRANDNEQFF. The CDR3 DNA reads as TGTGCCAGCAGGGCCAATGACAATGAGCAGTTCTTC. Full variable domain (rest looked up from reference TRBV7-2 and TRBJ2-1): GAGVSQSPSNKVTEKGKDVELRCDPISGHTALYWYRQSLGQGLEFLIYFQGNSAPDKSGLPSDRFSAERTGGSVSTLTIQRTQQEDSAVYLCASRANDNEQFFGPGTRLTVL.

The chain recombines TRBV11-1 with TRBJ2-7, with D hard to call. Trimming left V 5 bases short and J 4 bases short, with 15 bases between. The CDR3 spans 14 residues. The germline V gene has CDR1 SGHAT and CDR2 FQDESV (reference sequence). CDR3 DNA: TGTGCCAGCAGCCTACTACCGGGCCCGTACGAGCAGTACTTC. This encodes CASSLLPGPYEQYF.

This clonotype is judged medium-sized. This chain connects TRBV20-1 to TRBJ2-3; TRBD2 matches at 8 bases. The V gene's germline CDR1 is DFQATT and CDR2 SNEGSKA (reference sequence). The CDR3 has 15 amino acids. V trimming: 3 bases; J trimming: 3 bases; junction bases outside the gene matches: 8. CDR3 nucleotides: TGCAGTGCTAGTGGTAGCGGGATCGGTACAGATACGCAGTATTTT. Translating gives CSASGSGIGTDTQYF.

This clonotype is categorized as medium-sized. The V gene is TRBV7-2, the J gene TRBJ2-4, with 8 bases matching TRBD1. From germline, CDR1 is SGHTA and CDR2 FQGNSA. J gave up 7 bases and V 6 bases, and 8 bases lay outside the gene matches. The CDR3 is 14 residues long. CDR3 in amino acids: CASRMTGDRNIQYF. The DNA for the CDR3 is TGTGCCAGCAGGATGACAGGGGACAGGAACATTCAGTACTTC.

Many counts were recorded for this clonotype. The chain uses TRBV6-1 and TRBJ2-5, with unresolved D. This CDR3 region has 14 residues. V gave up 7 bases and J gave up 1 base, with 13 bases separating them. CDR1 is MNHNS and CDR2 is SASEGT in the germline V gene. The CDR3 bases are TGTGCCAGCACGGCCGCCGGCGTCCAAGAGACCCAGTACTTC. Protein: CASTAAGVQETQYF.

The chain joins TRBV27 to TRBJ2-3; D is ambiguous. The V gene's germline CDR1 is MNHEY and CDR2 SMNVEV (reference sequence). The CDR3 length is 13 residues. Trimming pared 5 bases from V and 2 bases from J, leaving 8 bases between. CDR3 bases: TGTGCCAGCAGTATCCGTTACACAGATACGCAGTATTTT. Its protein product is CASSIRYTDTQYF.

Ten or more counts support this clonotype. V gene TRBV7-3 combines with J gene TRBJ1-1, with D possibly TRBD1 on 5 matching bases. Looked up from germline, CDR1 is SGHTA and CDR2 is FQGTGA. The germline V and J ends were trimmed by 5 bases and 4 bases, with 17 bases remaining between them. CDR3 length: 15 residues. The CDR3 nucleotides read TGTGCCAGCAGCAAACAAACGGGGCCCGGCACTGAAGCTTTCTTT. It encodes CASSKQTGPGTEAFF. Full variable domain (remainder filled in from reference TRBV7-3 and TRBJ1-1): GAGVSQTPSNKVTEKGKYVELRCDPISGHTALYWYRQSLGQGPEFLIYFQGTGAADDSGLPNDRFFAVRPEGSVSTLKIQRTERGDSAVYLCASSKQTGPGTEAFFGQGTRLTVV.

This clonotype rates as medium-sized. Here the CDR3 DNA reads TGTGCCACCAGCAGAGATAAAGTTATGTCACCCCTCCACTTT. It translates to CATSRDKVMSPLHF. V is TRBV15 and J is TRBJ1-6; D unclear. Trimming removed 0 bases from V and 10 bases from J, with 10 bases in between. Germline V gene lookup returns CDR1 LNHNV and CDR2 YYDKDF (reference sequence). The CDR3 sequence is 14 residues long. The variable domain in full, completed from reference TRBV15 and TRBJ1-6, reads DAMVIQNPRYQVTQFGKPVTLSCSQTLNHNVMYWYQQKSSQAPKLLFHYYDKDFNNEADTPDNFQSRRPNTSFCFLDIRSPGLGDTAMYLCATSRDKVMSPLHFGNGTRLTVT.